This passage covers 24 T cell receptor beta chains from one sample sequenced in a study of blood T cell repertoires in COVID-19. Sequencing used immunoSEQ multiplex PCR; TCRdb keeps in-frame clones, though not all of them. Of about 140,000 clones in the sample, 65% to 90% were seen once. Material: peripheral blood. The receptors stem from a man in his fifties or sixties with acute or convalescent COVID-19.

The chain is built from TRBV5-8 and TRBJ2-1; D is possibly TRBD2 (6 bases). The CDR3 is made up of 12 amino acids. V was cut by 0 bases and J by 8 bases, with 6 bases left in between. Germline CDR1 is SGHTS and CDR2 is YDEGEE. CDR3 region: CASSLGEDEQFF. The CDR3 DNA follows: TGTGCCAGCAGCTTGGGGGAGGATGAGCAGTTCTTC.

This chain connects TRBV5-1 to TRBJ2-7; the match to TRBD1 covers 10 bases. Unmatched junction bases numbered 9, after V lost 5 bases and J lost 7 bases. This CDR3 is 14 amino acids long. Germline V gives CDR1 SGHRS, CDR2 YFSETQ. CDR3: CASREGQGSWEQYF. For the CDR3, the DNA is TGCGCCAGCAGAGAGGGACAGGGGTCCTGGGAGCAGTACTTC.

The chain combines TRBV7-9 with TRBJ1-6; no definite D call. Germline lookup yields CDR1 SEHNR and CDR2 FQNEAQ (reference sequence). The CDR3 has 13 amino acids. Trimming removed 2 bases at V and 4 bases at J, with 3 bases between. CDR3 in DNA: TGTGCCAGCAGCTTACAGTATAATTCACCCCTCCACTTT. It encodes CASSLQYNSPLHF.

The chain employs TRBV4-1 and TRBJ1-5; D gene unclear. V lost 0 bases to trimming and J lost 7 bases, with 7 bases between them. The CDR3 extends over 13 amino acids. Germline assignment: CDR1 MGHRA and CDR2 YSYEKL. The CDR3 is CASSQDSRQPQHF. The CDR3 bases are TGCGCCAGCAGCCAAGATTCCCGGCAGCCCCAGCATTTT.

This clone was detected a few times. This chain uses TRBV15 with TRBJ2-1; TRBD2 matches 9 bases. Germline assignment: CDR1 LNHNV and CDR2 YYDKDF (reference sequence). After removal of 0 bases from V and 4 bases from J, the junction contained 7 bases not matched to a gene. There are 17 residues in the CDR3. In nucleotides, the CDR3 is TGTGCCACCAGCAGAGATTGGGCTAGCGGGGCTTACAATGAGCAGTTCTTC. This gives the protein CATSRDWASGAYNEQFF.

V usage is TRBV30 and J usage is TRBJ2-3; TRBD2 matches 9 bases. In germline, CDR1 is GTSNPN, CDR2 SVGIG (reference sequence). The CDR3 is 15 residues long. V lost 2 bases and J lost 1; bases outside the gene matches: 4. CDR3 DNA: TGTGCCTGGAGTCCCCGACTAGCGGGCACAGATACGCAGTATTTT. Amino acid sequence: CAWSPRLAGTDTQYF.

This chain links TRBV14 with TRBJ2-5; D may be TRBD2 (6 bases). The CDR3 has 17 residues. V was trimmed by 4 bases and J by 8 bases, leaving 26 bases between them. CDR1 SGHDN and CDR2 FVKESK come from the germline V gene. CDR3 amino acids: CASSLRRDRGTKRTQYF. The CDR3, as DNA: TGTGCCAGCAGCCTCCGCCGGGATCGGGGGACCAAGAGAACCCAGTACTTC.

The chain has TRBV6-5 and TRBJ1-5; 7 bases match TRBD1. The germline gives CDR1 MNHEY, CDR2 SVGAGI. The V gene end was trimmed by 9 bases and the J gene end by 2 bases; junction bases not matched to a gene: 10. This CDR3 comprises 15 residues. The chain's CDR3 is CASGNRGAGNQPQHF. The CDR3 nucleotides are TGTGCCAGTGGGAACAGGGGTGCGGGCAATCAGCCCCAGCATTTT.

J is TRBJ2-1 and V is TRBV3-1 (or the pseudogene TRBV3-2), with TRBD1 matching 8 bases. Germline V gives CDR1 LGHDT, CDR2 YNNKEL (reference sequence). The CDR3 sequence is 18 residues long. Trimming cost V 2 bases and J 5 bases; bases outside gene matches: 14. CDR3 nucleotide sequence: TGTGCCAGCAGCCAAATAAGACTTAGGACAGGGAAAAACAATGAGCAGTTCTTC. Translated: CASSQIRLRTGKNNEQFF.

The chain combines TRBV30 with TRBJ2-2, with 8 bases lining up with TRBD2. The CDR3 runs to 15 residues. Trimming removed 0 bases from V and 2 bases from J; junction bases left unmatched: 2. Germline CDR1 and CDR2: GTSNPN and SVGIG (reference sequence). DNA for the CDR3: TGTGCCTGGAGTGTAGCGGGAGTAAACACCGGGGAGCTGTTTTTT. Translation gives CAWSVAGVNTGELFF.

CDR3 nucleotides: TGCGCCAGCAGCACTGGACAGGGGGAGGATACGCAGTATTTT. Encoded protein: CASSTGQGEDTQYF. V gene TRBV5-1 combines with J gene TRBJ2-3; 10 nucleotides line up with TRBD1. J lost 6 bases, V lost 4 bases, and 5 bases had no gene match. CDR3 length: 14 residues. Germline V gene lookup returns CDR1 SGHRS and CDR2 YFSETQ. The full variable domain, completed using reference TRBV5-1 and TRBJ2-3, is KAGVTQTPRYLIKTRGQQVTLSCSPISGHRSVSWYQQTPGQGLQFLFEYFSETQRNKGNFPGRFSGRQFSNSRSEMNVSTLELGDSALYLCASSTGQGEDTQYFGPGTRLTVL.

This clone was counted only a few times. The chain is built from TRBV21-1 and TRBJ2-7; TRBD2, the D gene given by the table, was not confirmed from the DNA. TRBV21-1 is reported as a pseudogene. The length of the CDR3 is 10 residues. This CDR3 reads CASSKGGEYF. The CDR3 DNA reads TGTGCCAGCAGCAAGGGGGGTGAGTACTTC.

The CDR3 here is CASRSYNEQFF. In nucleotides, the CDR3 is TGCGCCAGCCGGTCCTACAATGAGCAGTTCTTC. The J gene is TRBJ2-1, the V gene TRBV10-2; D is unresolved. Per germline, CDR1 WSHSY and CDR2 SAAADI. The CDR3 is made up of 11 amino acids. V lost 8 bases and J 1 base, leaving 3 bases between the germline ends.

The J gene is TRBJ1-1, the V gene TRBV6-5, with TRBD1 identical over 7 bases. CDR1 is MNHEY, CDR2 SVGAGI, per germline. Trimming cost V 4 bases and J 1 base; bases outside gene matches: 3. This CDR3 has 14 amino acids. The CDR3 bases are TGTGCCAGCAGTTCAGGACAGGCGAACACTGAAGCTTTCTTT. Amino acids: CASSSGQANTEAFF.

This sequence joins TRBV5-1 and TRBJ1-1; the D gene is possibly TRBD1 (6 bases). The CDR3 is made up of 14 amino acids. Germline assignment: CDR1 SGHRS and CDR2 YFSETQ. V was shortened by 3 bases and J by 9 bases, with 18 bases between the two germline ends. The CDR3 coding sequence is TGCGCCAGCAGCTCTGGGGCCGGGACAAGAAAAGCTTTCTTT. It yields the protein CASSSGAGTRKAFF. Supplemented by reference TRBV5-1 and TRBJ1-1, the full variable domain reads KAGVTQTPRYLIKTRGQQVTLSCSPISGHRSVSWYQQTPGQGLQFLFEYFSETQRNKGNFPGRFSGRQFSNSRSEMNVSTLELGDSALYLCASSSGAGTRKAFFGQGTRLTVV.

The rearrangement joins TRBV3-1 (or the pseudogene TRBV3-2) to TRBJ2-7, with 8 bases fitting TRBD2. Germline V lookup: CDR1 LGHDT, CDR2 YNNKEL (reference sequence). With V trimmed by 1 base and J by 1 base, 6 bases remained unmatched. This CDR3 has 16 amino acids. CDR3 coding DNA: TGTGCCAGCAGCCAAGTCCAGCGGGAGCTTTCCTACGAGCAGTACTTC. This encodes CASSQVQRELSYEQYF.

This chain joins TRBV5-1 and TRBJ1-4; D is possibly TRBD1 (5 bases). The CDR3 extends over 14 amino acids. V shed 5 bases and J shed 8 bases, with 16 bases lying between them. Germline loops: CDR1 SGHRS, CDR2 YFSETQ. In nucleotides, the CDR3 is TGCGCCAGCAGTTCCGGGGAGGGGATGGAAAAACTGTTTTTT. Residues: CASSSGEGMEKLFF. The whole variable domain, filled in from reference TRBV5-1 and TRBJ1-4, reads KAGVTQTPRYLIKTRGQQVTLSCSPISGHRSVSWYQQTPGQGLQFLFEYFSETQRNKGNFPGRFSGRQFSNSRSEMNVSTLELGDSALYLCASSSGEGMEKLFFGSGTQLSVL.

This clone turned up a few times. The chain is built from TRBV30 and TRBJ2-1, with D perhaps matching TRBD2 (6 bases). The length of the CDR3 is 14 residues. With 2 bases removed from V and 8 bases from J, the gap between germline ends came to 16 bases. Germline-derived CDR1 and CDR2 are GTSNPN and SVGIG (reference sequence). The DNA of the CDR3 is TGTGCCTGGAGTCAAAGGTGGCAGCGGGATGAGCAGTTCTTC. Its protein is CAWSQRWQRDEQFF.

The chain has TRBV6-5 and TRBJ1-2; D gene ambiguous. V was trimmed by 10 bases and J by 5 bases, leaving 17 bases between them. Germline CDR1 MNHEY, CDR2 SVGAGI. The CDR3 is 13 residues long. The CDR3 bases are TGTGCCACCCTCCATGGAGGAGATTATGGCTACACCTTC. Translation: CATLHGGDYGYTF.

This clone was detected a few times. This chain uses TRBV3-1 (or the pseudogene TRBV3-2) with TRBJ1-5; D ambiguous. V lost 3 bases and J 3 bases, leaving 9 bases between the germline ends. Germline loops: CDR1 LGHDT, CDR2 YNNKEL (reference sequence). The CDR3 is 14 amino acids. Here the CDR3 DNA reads TGTGCCAGCAGCCACGGGGTCTACAATCAGCCCCAGCATTTT. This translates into CASSHGVYNQPQHF.

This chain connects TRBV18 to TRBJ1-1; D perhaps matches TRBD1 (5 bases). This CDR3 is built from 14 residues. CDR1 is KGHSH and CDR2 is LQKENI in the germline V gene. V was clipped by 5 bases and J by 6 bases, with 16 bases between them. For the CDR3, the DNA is TGTGCCAGCTCATCGCGGGGGTCACCCGCTGAAGCTTTCTTT. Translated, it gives CASSSRGSPAEAFF.

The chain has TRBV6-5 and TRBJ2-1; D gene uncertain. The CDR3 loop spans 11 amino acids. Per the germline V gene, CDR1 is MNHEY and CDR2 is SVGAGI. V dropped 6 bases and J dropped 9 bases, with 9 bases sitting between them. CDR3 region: CASRSRGEQFF. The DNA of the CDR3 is TGTGCCAGCAGGTCTCGAGGTGAGCAGTTCTTC.

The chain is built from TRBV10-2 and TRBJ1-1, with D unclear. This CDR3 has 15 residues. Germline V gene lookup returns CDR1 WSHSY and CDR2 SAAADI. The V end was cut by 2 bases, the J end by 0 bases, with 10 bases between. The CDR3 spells CASSEGRVVNTEAFF. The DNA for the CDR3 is TGCGCCAGCAGTGAGGGGCGGGTAGTGAACACTGAAGCTTTCTTT.

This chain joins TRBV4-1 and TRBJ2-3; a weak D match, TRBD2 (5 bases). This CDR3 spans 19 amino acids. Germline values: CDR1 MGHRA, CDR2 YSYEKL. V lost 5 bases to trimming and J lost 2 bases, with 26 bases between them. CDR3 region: CASSFRPPRDRLVTDTQYF. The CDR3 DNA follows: TGCGCCAGCAGCTTTCGCCCCCCTCGGGATAGGTTGGTCACAGATACGCAGTATTTT.